The 10 T cell receptor beta chains in this list originate from one sample, sequenced in a study of Ad26.COV2.S vaccination and SARS-CoV-2 variants. Only in-frame clones appear in the TCRdb table, and some are missing; sequencing was by immunoSEQ multiplex PCR. The table has some 350,000 clones, just over 90% seen once. The sample was peripheral blood, taken after recovery from COVID-19. The origin of the receptors is a human donor who had recovered from COVID-19.

The CDR3 loop reads CASSPPGQSRDTQYF. The DNA of the CDR3 is TGTGCCAGCAGCCCCCCGGGACAGTCGAGAGATACGCAGTATTTT. This sequence joins TRBV6-2 or TRBV6-3 and TRBJ2-3; 7 nucleotides agree with TRBD1. The germline gives CDR1 MNHEY, CDR2 SVGEGT. Trimming cost V 6 bases and J 5 bases; bases outside gene matches: 11. The CDR3 is made up of 15 amino acids.

This chain's CDR3 is CASSQDRFGETQYF. The CDR3 nucleotides are TGTGCCAGCAGCCAAGATCGGTTCGGAGAGACCCAGTACTTC. The chain links TRBV4-2 to TRBJ2-5; no reliable D call. Germline CDR1 is LGHNA and CDR2 is YNFKEQ. V was clipped by 0 bases and J by 4 bases, with 9 bases between them. The CDR3 covers 14 residues.

V gene TRBV5-1 combines with J gene TRBJ1-2, with 7 bases fitting TRBD1. With 3 bases clipped from V and 2 bases from J, the junction kept 10 bases outside the gene matches. Germline V gives CDR1 SGHRS, CDR2 YFSETQ. The CDR3 runs 16 residues. Here the CDR3 reads CASSWGRTGPNYGYTF. CDR3 nucleotide sequence: TGCGCCAGCAGCTGGGGACGGACAGGCCCGAACTATGGCTACACCTTC.

The count of this clone is one. This chain uses TRBV6-6 with TRBJ1-3, with D unresolved. The CDR3 contains 14 residues. In germline, CDR1 is MNHNY, CDR2 SVGAGI (reference sequence). The V end was cut by 1 base, the J end by 2 bases, with 6 bases between. The CDR3 region has the DNA TGTGCCAGCAGTTACTTCCTAGCTGGAAACACCATATATTTT. Protein: CASSYFLAGNTIYF.

The chain couples TRBV13 to TRBJ2-3; D unresolved. The CDR3 consists of 14 residues. Germline assignment: CDR1 PRHDT and CDR2 FYEKMQ (reference sequence). The germline V and J ends were trimmed by 4 bases and 4 bases, with 12 bases remaining between them. CDR3: CASSSGSHPDTQYF. CDR3 nucleotides: TGTGCCAGCAGCTCCGGCTCCCATCCAGATACGCAGTATTTT.

The chain is built from TRBV7-9 and TRBJ1-2, with 8 bases that match TRBD1. J lost 7 bases, V lost 0 bases, and 10 bases had no gene match. Germline V gives CDR1 SEHNR, CDR2 FQNEAQ (reference sequence). The CDR3 is 16 residues long. The CDR3 DNA reads TGTGCCAGCAGCTTAGCGAACGACAGGGGAAAAGGTGGCTACACCTTC. Protein: CASSLANDRGKGGYTF.

This chain joins TRBV11-2 and TRBJ1-4, with D hard to call. The V end was cut by 5 bases, the J end by 0 bases, with 13 bases between. Germline lookup yields CDR1 SGHAT and CDR2 FQNNGV. The CDR3 runs 16 residues. CDR3 loop: CASSPWTGATNEKLFF. The CDR3, as DNA: TGTGCCAGCAGCCCTTGGACGGGAGCAACTAATGAAAAACTGTTTTTT. Using reference TRBV11-2 and TRBJ1-4 for the parts outside the CDR3, the full variable domain is EAGVAQSPRYKIIEKRQSVAFWCNPISGHATLYWYQQILGQGPKLLIQFQNNGVVDDSQLPKDRFSAERLKGVDSTLKIQPAKLEDSAVYLCASSPWTGATNEKLFFGSGTQLSVL.

The V gene is TRBV19, the J gene TRBJ1-2, with D unresolved. This CDR3 comprises 15 residues. V lost 7 bases and J lost 1, with 16 bases in between. Germline V gene sequence: CDR1 LNHDA, CDR2 SQIVND (reference sequence). DNA for the CDR3: TGTGCCAGTAAGCGAGACACGCAAATTAACTATGGCTACACCTTC. This gives the protein CASKRDTQINYGYTF.

V usage is TRBV20-1 and J usage is TRBJ1-2; TRBD1 agrees at 8 bases. The V segment lost 4 bases and the J segment 8 bases; nucleotides outside the gene matches: 3. This CDR3 contains 11 residues. From germline, CDR1 is DFQATT and CDR2 SNEGSKA (reference sequence). CDR3 sequence (DNA): TGCAGTGCTACAGGGGGCGAGGGCTACACCTTC. It encodes CSATGGEGYTF.

V gene TRBV6-5 combines with J gene TRBJ1-4; 9 positions match TRBD1. Germline V gene lookup returns CDR1 MNHEY and CDR2 SVGAGI. The V segment lost 6 bases and the J segment 4 bases; nucleotides outside the gene matches: 6. The CDR3 is made up of 15 amino acids. The CDR3 reads CASSYGTGHNEKLFF. The CDR3 bases are TGTGCCAGCAGCTACGGGACAGGGCATAATGAAAAACTGTTTTTT.